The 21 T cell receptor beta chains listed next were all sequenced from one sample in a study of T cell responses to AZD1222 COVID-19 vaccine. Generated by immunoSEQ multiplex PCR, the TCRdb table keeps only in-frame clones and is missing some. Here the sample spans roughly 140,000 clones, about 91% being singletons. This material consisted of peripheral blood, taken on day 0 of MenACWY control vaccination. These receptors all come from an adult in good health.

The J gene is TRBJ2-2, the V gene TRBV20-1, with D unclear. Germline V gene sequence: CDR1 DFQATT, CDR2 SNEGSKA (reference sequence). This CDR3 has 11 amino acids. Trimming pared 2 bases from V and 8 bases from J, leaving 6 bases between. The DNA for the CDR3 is TGCAGTGCTAGATTAAGGGGGGAGCTGTTTTTT. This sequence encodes CSARLRGELFF.

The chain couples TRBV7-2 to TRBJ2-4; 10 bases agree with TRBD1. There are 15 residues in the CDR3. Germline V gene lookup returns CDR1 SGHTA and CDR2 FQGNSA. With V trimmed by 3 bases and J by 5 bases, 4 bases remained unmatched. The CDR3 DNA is TGTGCCAGCAGCTTGCGGACAGGGGGGGAAAACATTCAGTACTTC. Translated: CASSLRTGGENIQYF.

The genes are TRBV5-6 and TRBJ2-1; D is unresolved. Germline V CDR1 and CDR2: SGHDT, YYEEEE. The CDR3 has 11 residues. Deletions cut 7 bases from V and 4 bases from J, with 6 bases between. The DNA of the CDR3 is TGTGCCAGCGTCGGGTACAATGAGCAGTTCTTC. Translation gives CASVGYNEQFF.

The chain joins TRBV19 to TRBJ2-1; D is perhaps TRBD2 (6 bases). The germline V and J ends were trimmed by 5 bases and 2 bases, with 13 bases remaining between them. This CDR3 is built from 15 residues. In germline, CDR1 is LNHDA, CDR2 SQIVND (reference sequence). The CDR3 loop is CASSGREYAYNEQFF. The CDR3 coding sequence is TGTGCCAGTAGTGGACGGGAGTACGCCTACAATGAGCAGTTCTTC.

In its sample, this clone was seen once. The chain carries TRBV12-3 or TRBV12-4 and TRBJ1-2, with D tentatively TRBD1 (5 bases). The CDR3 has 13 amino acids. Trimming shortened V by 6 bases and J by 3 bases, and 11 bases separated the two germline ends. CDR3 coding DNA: TGTGCCAGCAGCCTGCAGGGTGACTATGGCTACACCTTC. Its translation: CASSLQGDYGYTF.

The CDR3 nucleotides are TGTGCCAGCAGCTTAGGCGACGGGGCACGGAACTATGGCTACACCTTC. Translation gives CASSLGDGARNYGYTF. This chain uses TRBV7-2 with TRBJ1-2; D is perhaps TRBD1 (5 bases). There are 16 residues in the CDR3. V lost 1 base and J lost 2, with 14 bases in between. The germline V gene has CDR1 SGHTA and CDR2 FQGNSA. The full variable domain, in which reference TRBV7-2 and TRBJ1-2 provide the parts outside the CDR3, is GAGVSQSPSNKVTEKGKDVELRCDPISGHTALYWYRQSLGQGLEFLIYFQGNSAPDKSGLPSDRFSAERTGGSVSTLTIQRTQQEDSAVYLCASSLGDGARNYGYTFGSGTRLTVV.

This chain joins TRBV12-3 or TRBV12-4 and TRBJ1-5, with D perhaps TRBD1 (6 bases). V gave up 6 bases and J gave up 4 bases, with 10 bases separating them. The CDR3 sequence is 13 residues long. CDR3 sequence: CASSGQPNQPQHF. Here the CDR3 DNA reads TGTGCCAGCAGCGGACAGCCGAATCAGCCCCAGCATTTT.

CDR3 coding DNA: TGCGCCAGCAGCTTGCGCGGGGCGCAGCTTGAAAAACTGTTTTTT. Amino acid sequence: CASSLRGAQLEKLFF. This sequence joins TRBV5-1 and TRBJ1-4; a possible D gene is TRBD1 (5 bases). Trimming stripped 1 base from V and 7 bases from J, with 14 bases between. Germline values: CDR1 SGHRS, CDR2 YFSETQ. The CDR3 is 15 amino acids.

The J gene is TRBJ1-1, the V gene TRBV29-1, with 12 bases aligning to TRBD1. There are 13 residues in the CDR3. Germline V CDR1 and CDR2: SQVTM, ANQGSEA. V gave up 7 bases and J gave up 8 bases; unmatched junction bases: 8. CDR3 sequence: CSAPGQGAAEAFF. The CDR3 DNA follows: TGCAGCGCCCCGGGACAGGGGGCGGCCGAAGCTTTCTTT.

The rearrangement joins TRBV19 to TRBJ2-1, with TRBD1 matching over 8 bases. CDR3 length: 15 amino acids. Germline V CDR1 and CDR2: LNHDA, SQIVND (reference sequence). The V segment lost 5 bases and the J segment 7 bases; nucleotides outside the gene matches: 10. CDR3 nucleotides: TGTGCCAGTAGTCTTCGACAGGGGCTGGGTAATGAGCAGTTCTTC. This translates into CASSLRQGLGNEQFF.

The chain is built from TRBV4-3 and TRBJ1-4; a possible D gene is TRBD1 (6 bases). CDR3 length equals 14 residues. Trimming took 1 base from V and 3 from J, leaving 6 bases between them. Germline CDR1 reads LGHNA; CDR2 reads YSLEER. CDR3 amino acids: CASSQGTANEKLFF. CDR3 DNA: TGCGCCAGCAGCCAAGGGACAGCTAATGAAAAACTGTTTTTT.

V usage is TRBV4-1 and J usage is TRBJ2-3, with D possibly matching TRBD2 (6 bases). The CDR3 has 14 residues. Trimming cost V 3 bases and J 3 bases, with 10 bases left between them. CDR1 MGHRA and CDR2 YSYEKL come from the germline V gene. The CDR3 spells CASSHGRGTDTQYF. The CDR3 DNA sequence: TGCGCCAGCAGCCACGGGAGAGGAACAGATACGCAGTATTTT.

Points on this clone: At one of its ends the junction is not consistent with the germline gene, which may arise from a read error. CDR3 nucleotide sequence: TGTGCCAGCAGATTGGACGGAGGAGCAACTGAAGCTTTCTTT. The encoded protein is CASRLDGGATEAFF. The rearrangement links TRBV5-5 to TRBJ1-1; D is ambiguous. Germline V lookup: CDR1 SGHKS, CDR2 YYEKEE (reference sequence). There are 14 residues in the CDR3.

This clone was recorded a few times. CDR3 bases: TGTGCCAGCAGCCAAGATCAGCGGGGGTCCGGGGAGCTGTTTTTT. Its protein is CASSQDQRGSGELFF. The rearrangement links TRBV3-1 (or the pseudogene TRBV3-2) to TRBJ2-2, with 8 bases matching TRBD2. The junction had 3 bases not matched to a gene; V was cut back by 0 bases and J by 6 bases. The length of the CDR3 is 15 residues. Germline-derived CDR1 and CDR2 are LGHDT and YNNKEL (reference sequence).

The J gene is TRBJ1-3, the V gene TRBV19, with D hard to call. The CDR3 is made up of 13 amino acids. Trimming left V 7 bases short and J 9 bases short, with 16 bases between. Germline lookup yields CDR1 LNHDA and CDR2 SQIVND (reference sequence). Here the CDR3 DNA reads TGTGCCAGTAATTTCTCGCCGAGAAGCACCATATATTTT. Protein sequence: CASNFSPRSTIYF.

CDR3 region: CASSQDQGYNQPQHF. Written as DNA, the CDR3 is TGCGCCAGCAGCCAAGATCAGGGGTACAATCAGCCCCAGCATTTT. The J gene is TRBJ1-5, the V gene TRBV4-1; perhaps TRBD1 as D (6 bases). CDR3 length: 15 amino acids. CDR1 MGHRA and CDR2 YSYEKL come from the germline V gene. V dropped 0 bases and J dropped 3 bases, with 9 bases sitting between them.

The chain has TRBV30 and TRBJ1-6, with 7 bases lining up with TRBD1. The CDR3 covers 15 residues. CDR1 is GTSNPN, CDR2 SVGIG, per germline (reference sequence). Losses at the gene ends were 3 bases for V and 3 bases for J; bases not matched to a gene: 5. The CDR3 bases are TGTGCCTGGAGCATAAGGACAGGCTATAATTCACCCCTCCACTTT. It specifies CAWSIRTGYNSPLHF.

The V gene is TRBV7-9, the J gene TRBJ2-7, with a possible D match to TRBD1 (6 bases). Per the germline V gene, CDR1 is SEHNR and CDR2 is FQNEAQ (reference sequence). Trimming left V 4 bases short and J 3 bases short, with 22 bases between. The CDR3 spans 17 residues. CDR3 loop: CASSSTKDRWGNYEQYF. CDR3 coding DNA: TGTGCCAGCAGCTCGACCAAAGACAGGTGGGGTAACTACGAGCAGTACTTC.

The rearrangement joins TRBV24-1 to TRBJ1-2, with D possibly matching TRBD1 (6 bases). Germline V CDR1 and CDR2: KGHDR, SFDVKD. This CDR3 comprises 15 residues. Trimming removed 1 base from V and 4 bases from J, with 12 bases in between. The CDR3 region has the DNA TGTGCCACCAGTGATTTCAGGGGAATTGCCTATGGCTACACCTTC. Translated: CATSDFRGIAYGYTF.

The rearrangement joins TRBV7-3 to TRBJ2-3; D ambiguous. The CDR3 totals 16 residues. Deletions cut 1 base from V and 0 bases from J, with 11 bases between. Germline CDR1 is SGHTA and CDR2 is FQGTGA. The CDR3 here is CASSLIAATSTDTQYF. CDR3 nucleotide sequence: TGTGCCAGCAGCTTAATTGCGGCAACTAGCACAGATACGCAGTATTTT. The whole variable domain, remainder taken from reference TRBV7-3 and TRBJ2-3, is GAGVSQTPSNKVTEKGKYVELRCDPISGHTALYWYRQSLGQGPEFLIYFQGTGAADDSGLPNDRFFAVRPEGSVSTLKIQRTERGDSAVYLCASSLIAATSTDTQYFGPGTRLTVL.

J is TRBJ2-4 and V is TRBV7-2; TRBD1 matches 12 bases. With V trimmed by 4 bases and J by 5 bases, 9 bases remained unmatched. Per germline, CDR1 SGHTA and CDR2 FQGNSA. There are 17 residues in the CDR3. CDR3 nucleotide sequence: TGTGCCAGCAGCTCTCTCGGGACAGGGGGCGCCCAAAACATTCAGTACTTC. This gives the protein CASSSLGTGGAQNIQYF.